This TCR beta chain was observed in a study of blood T cells in healthy people across ages. Germline CDR1 and CDR2: MDHEN and SYDVKM. The CDR3 totals 16 residues. The second PCR ran about 6 to 11 cycles with a sample-barcoded 5' primer and J-beta primers. MiXCR was run by TCRdb on the 5' RACE reads, yielding one entry per CDR3 protein. In the table there are some 1.7 million distinct CDR3 sequences, over 25% of which are singletons. Individuals who donated were healthy Caucasians from Russia aged roughly 6 to 100. Sequenced input: blood. This TCR was recovered from a woman aged 25 to 39 in good health. This sequence joins TRBV28 and TRBJ2-4, with 11 bases that match TRBD1. With the DNA end fitting TRBJ2-7 better, the J assignment may be wrong. CDR3 sequence reads: CASSQDRGPSAYEQYF. The CDR3 nucleotides read TGTGCCAGCAGCCAGGACAGGGGGCCTTCAGCATACGAGCAGTACTTC.